This T cell receptor (beta chain) was found in a study of shared clonotypes between healthy human individuals. In the study overall: Three plates were used per donor for CD4 naive, three for CD4 memory, two for CD8 naive and one for CD8 memory.

With V trimmed by 4 bases and J by 1 base, 2 bases remained unmatched. The CDR3 loop spans 15 amino acids. Germline V gives CDR1 SGHNT, CDR2 YYREEE (reference sequence). Some clones are missing from TCRdb's copy, which holds only in-frame ones; the method was immunoSEQ multiplex PCR. The sample holds roughly 650,000 clones, 95% to 97% seen once. CD45RO-negative, CCR7-selected cells formed the naive CD8 fraction, which excluded terminally differentiated effector memory CD45RA+ cells. This TCR was recovered from a woman aged 25 to 39 in good health. V and J are TRBV5-4 and TRBJ2-2, with 9 bases fitting TRBD1. Sequencing was performed on naive CD8+ T cells sorted from blood. The DNA of the CDR3 is TGTGCCAGCAGCGCGGGACAGGGGAACACCGGGGAGCTGTTTTTT. This translates into CASSAGQGNTGELFF.